This TCR beta chain was identified during a study of T-cell memory formation after mild COVID-19. As for the study in general: Each donor largely had its own TCR clusters.

Findings of the study overall: CD4+ clones that contracted lay mainly in CM and EM; CD8+ ones lay in EMRA. Clones contracting over day 15 to 85 were CD4/CD8 balanced, with later expanders leaning CD4+.

The germline gives CDR1 LGHDT, CDR2 YNNKEL (reference sequence). This CDR3 has 13 amino acids. Deletions cut 4 bases from V and 4 bases from J, with 10 bases between. Remarks on this clonotype: Its target is not known.

Sample barcodes and UMIs were carried by the TCR alpha and TCR beta cDNA libraries that 5'RACE generated with constant-segment primers. TCRdb ran MiXCR on the 5' RACE reads and lists one entry per CDR3 protein. The sample contains about 350,000 distinct CDR3 sequences, roughly an eighth of which appear only once. Source material: PBMCs or a T cell subset sorted from them (not recorded which). This chain links TRBV3-1 with TRBJ1-1; TRBD1 is a possible D gene (5 bases). This TCR was sampled from a man younger than 30 who had mild COVID-19 (a few samples of this study predate the infection). Cell type and time point are not known. This chain's CDR3 is CASSPGGTTEAFF. In DNA, the CDR3 is TGTGCCAGCAGCCCGGGGGGGACCACTGAAGCTTTCTTT.